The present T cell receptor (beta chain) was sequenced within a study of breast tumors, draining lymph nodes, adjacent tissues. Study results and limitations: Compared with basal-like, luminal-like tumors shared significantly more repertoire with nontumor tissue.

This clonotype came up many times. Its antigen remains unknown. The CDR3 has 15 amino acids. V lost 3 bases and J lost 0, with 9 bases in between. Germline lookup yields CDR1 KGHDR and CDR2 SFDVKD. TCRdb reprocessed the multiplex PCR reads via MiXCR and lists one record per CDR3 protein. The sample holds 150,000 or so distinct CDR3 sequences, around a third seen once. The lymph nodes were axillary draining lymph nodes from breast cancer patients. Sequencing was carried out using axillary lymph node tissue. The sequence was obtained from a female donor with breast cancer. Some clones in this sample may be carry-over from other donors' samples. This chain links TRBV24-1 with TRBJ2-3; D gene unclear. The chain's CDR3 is CATSDPTGSTDTQYF. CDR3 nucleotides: TGTGCCACCAGTGATCCGACTGGGAGCACAGATACGCAGTATTTT.